The source of this TCR beta chain is a study of OX40 agonist ivuxolimab in advanced cancers. Looking at the study overall: Patients' therapy was ivuxolimab, an antibody that acts as an agonist of OX40 (CD134). Points from the study as a whole: Compared with CD4+, CD8+ T cells on average had more expanded clones. Nonresponders included some who also had low normalized T-cell clonal expansion.

Note on this clone: The antigen remains unidentified.

TCRdb's table, derived via immunoSEQ multiplex PCR, lists solely in-frame clones and lacks some. The table records tens of thousands of clones, 86% of them present only once. Germline V gene data show CDR1 as SQVTM and CDR2 as ANQGSEA. V was shortened by 3 bases and J by 7 bases, with 6 bases between the two germline ends. This CDR3 has 10 amino acids. The material sequenced was CD4+ or CD8+ T cells sorted from blood, taken in a trial of the OX40 agonist ivuxolimab. The source of this sequence is an adult with an advanced solid tumor such as melanoma, head and neck, liver or kidney cancer. The chain has TRBV29-1 and TRBJ1-1; D not resolved. The CDR3 DNA is TGCAGCGTTGAGGATAATGAAGCTTTCTTT. Translation: CSVEDNEAFF.